A selection of T cell receptor beta chains follows, all from one sample in a study of CD8+ T cells in alopecia areata. Generated by immunoSEQ multiplex PCR, the TCRdb table keeps only in-frame clones and is missing some. Among 200,000 to 250,000 clones listed, 57% were seen once. The material sequenced was CD4+ T cells sorted from blood, taken at week 0. All receptors derive from a human donor with alopecia areata. Both conserved end residues are part of each CDR3. The D gene is left open where the match is weak.

CSVEHMNTEAFF | - | TRBV29-1 | 12
CASSLDRGQPQHF | - | TRBV11-2 | 13
CASSSHTGASTDTQYF | - | TRBV9 | 16
CASSQLTSTDTQYF | - | TRBV4-1 | 14
CAWRAEGNTEAFF | - | TRBV30 | 13
CASSYGTGVNTQYF | TRBD1 | TRBV9 | 14
CASRAPGRRRSNYGYTF | - | TRBV11-2 | 17
CATGQFYGYTF | TRBD1 | TRBV2 | 11
CAWSAGRYEQYF | - | TRBV30 | 12
CASTPELKGANVLTF | - | TRBV7-9 | 15
CASSLEIGGPQDYGYTF | TRBD1 | TRBV7-8 | 17
CASSEGYNEQFF | - | TRBV10-1 | 12
CASNRGRMNHEQYF | TRBD1 | TRBV6-1 | 14
CASSWGQGSSLTGELFF | TRBD1 | TRBV5-1 | 17
CASSNDRALSVDTF | TRBD1 | TRBV11-2 | 14
CASSLQLTDTQYF | - | TRBV7-2 | 13
CAWSPGSTDTQYF | - | TRBV30 | 13
CACSAVAGEQFF | - | TRBV30 | 12
CASSDDLVSYGYTF | - | TRBV6-1 | 14
CASSQGQNTEAFF | - | TRBV5-1 | 13
CASSQSAGGYGYTF | TRBD1 | TRBV4-2 | 14
CSGARTGTNTEAFF | TRBD1 | TRBV29-1 | 14
CASSLALTGTGTGELFF | TRBD1 | TRBV7-2 | 17
CASSSRYDRVNYGYTF | TRBD1 | TRBV27 | 16
CASSGPGQGFSPLHF | TRBD1 | TRBV9 | 15
CASSLYPGQGAQETQYF | TRBD1 | TRBV5-1 | 17